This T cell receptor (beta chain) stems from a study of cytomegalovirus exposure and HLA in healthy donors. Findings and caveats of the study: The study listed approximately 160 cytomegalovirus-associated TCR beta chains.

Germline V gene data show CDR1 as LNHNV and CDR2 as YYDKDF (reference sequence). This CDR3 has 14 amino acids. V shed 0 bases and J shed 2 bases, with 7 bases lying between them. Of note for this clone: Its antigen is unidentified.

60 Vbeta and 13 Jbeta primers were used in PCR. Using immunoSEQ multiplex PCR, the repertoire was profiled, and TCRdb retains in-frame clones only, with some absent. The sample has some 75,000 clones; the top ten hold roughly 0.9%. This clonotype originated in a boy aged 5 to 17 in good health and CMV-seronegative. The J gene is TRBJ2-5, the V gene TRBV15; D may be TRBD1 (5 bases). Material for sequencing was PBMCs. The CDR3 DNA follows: TGTGCCACCAGCAGAGAACAGGCTCAAGAGACCCAGTACTTC. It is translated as CATSREQAQETQYF. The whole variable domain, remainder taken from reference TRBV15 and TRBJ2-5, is DAMVIQNPRYQVTQFGKPVTLSCSQTLNHNVMYWYQQKSSQAPKLLFHYYDKDFNNEADTPDNFQSRRPNTSFCFLDIRSPGLGDTAMYLCATSREQAQETQYFGPGTRLLVL.